The 28 T cell receptor beta chains below all came from one sample that was sequenced in a study of blood T cells in healthy people across ages (dated by TCRdb to between 2015 and 2016). Library generation was performed with 5' RACE. TCRdb shows the sequencer as Illumina HiSeq 2500. The second PCR ran for about 7 to 11 cycles and used a J-beta primer mix along with a sample-barcoded 5' primer. TCRdb passed the public sequencing reads through fastp at Q25 and MiXCR, retaining productive beta sequences. Entries are consolidated by CDR3 protein sequence, retaining the most common genes and DNA. The sample contains 800,000 or so distinct CDR3 sequences, around 62% of them found a single time. The ten largest clones take up around a quarter of the sample. Sequenced: blood. The receptors were sampled from a man aged 30 to 45 in good health.

The chain links TRBV20-1 to TRBJ2-4; 8 bases align to TRBD2. Germline lookup yields CDR1 DFQATT and CDR2 SNEGSKA (reference sequence). This CDR3 comprises 13 residues. The CDR3 region is CSGGVRGAGIQYF. Here the CDR3 DNA reads TGCAGCGGGGGGGTCAGGGGCGCAGGCATTCAGTACTTC.

The CDR3 coding sequence is TGCAGCGGTCAAACTACCTACGAGCAGTACTTC. It encodes CSGQTTYEQYF. The genes are TRBV29-1 and TRBJ2-7; D is undetermined. The V end lost 7 bases, the J end lost 2 bases, and 9 bases lay between the germline ends. There are 11 residues in the CDR3. Germline V gives CDR1 SQVTM, CDR2 ANQGSEA.

The V and J genes are TRBV7-9 and TRBJ2-7, with 8 bases aligning to TRBD2. The CDR3 runs 16 residues. With 2 bases clipped from V and 0 bases from J, the junction kept 6 bases outside the gene matches. CDR1 is SEHNR and CDR2 is FQNEAQ in the germline V gene (reference sequence). This CDR3 reads CASSLLGLASSYEQYF. The CDR3 DNA follows: TGTGCCAGCAGCTTACTCGGACTAGCAAGCTCCTACGAGCAGTACTTC. Drawing the rest from reference TRBV7-9 and TRBJ2-7, the complete variable domain is DTGVSQNPRHKITKRGQNVTFRCDPISEHNRLYWYRQTLGQGPEFLTYFQNEAQLEKSRLLSDRFSAERPKGSFSTLEIQRTEQGDSAMYLCASSLLGLASSYEQYFGPGTRLTVT.

This clonotype has just a few counts. The chain recombines TRBV5-1 with TRBJ2-3; the D is unclear. CDR3 length: 14 residues. Trimming removed 1 base from V and 2 bases from J, with 8 bases in between. Germline V gene sequence: CDR1 SGHRS, CDR2 YFSETQ. CDR3 residues: CASSLYTITDTQYF. CDR3 DNA sequence: TGCGCCAGCAGCTTGTACACCATCACAGATACGCAGTATTTT.

The rearrangement uses TRBV7-9 and TRBJ1-1, with 7 bases fitting TRBD1. This CDR3 is 14 amino acids long. The V segment lost 4 bases and the J segment 4 bases; nucleotides outside the gene matches: 6. CDR1 and CDR2 (germline): SEHNR, FQNEAQ (reference sequence). CDR3 DNA: TGTGCCAGCAGCTCCAACAGGGGTAGCACTGAAGCTTTCTTT. It encodes CASSSNRGSTEAFF.

This clonotype showed up just a few times. The J gene is TRBJ2-1, the V gene TRBV4-3; maybe TRBD2 (6 bases). V was shortened by 1 base and J by 6 bases, with 16 bases between the two germline ends. Germline lookup yields CDR1 LGHNA and CDR2 YSLEER. The CDR3 is made up of 16 amino acids. The CDR3 is CASSQGGGLGGNEQFF. Written as DNA, the CDR3 is TGCGCCAGCAGCCAAGGAGGCGGGCTGGGGGGCAATGAGCAGTTCTTC.

The chain links TRBV7-2 to TRBJ2-4; D unclear. The J call may be wrong; the DNA end is better matched by TRBJ2-5. Per germline, CDR1 SGHTA and CDR2 FQGNSA. The CDR3 has 14 residues. CDR3 in amino acids: CASSFAKLRETQYF. In nucleotides, the CDR3 is TGTGCCAGCAGCTTTGCTAAGTTGCGGGAGACCCAGTACTTC.

This chain joins TRBV10-3 and TRBJ2-5, with D maybe TRBD1 (6 bases). This CDR3 has 14 amino acids. Trimming removed 4 bases at V and 4 bases at J, with 13 bases between. Germline CDR1 and CDR2: ENHRY and SYGVKD. The CDR3: CAISGGRGSETQYF. CDR3 DNA: TGTGCCATCAGTGGCGGCAGGGGTTCAGAGACCCAGTACTTC.

This clonotype was counted a few times. This chain uses TRBV10-3 with TRBJ2-5; TRBD1 is a possible D gene (6 bases). Germline V gives CDR1 ENHRY, CDR2 SYGVKD. V was shortened by 6 bases and J by 5 bases, with 16 bases between the two germline ends. This CDR3 comprises 14 residues. This CDR3 is CAISQQGEMETQYF. In nucleotides, the CDR3 is TGTGCCATCAGCCAACAGGGTGAGATGGAGACCCAGTACTTC.

The genes are TRBV20-1 and TRBJ2-1, with D possibly matching TRBD1 (6 bases). The J call is uncertain, as TRBJ2-7 better fits the DNA end. This CDR3 is 16 amino acids long. Germline V CDR1 and CDR2: DFQATT, SNEGSKA (reference sequence). For the CDR3, the DNA is TGCAGTGCATCGGGACACTGGGCTCCCTCCTACAATGAGCAGTACTTC. It translates to CSASGHWAPSYNEQYF.

As for this clonotype: A read error may produce the germline difference seen at one junction end. The rearrangement links TRBV25-1 to TRBJ2-7; no clear D gene. There are 12 residues in the CDR3. Germline values: CDR1 MGHDK, CDR2 SYGVNS. CDR3 residues: CTSSNLDYEQYF. The DNA of the CDR3 is TGTACCAGCAGTAACTTGGACTACGAGCAGTACTTC.

This clonotype appeared a few times. The rearrangement links TRBV7-8 to TRBJ2-3; D not resolved. There are 13 residues in the CDR3. Looked up from germline, CDR1 is SGHVS and CDR2 is FQNEAQ. Between the trimmed V and J ends, which lost 4 bases and 8 bases, there was a span of 13 bases. CDR3: CASSSASEPTQYF. DNA for the CDR3: TGTGCCAGCAGCTCGGCCTCCGAGCCTACGCAGTATTTT.

This clonotype was found once. The chain combines TRBV6-5 with TRBJ2-5, with 9 bases aligning to TRBD1. The CDR3 consists of 16 residues. J gave up 5 bases and V 1 base, and 8 bases lay outside the gene matches. CDR1 MNHEY and CDR2 SVGAGI come from the germline V gene. CDR3 nucleotides: TGTGCCAGCAGTTACTTTTCGGGACAGGGTGAGGAGACCCAGTACTTC. Translation: CASSYFSGQGEETQYF.

The chain is built from TRBV7-9 and TRBJ2-5; D is ambiguous. V was cut by 5 bases and J by 0 bases, with 10 bases left in between. CDR3 length equals 14 residues. In germline, CDR1 is SEHNR, CDR2 FQNEAQ (reference sequence). Here the CDR3 reads CASSDTRYQETQYF. DNA of the CDR3: TGTGCCAGCAGCGACACACGATACCAAGAGACCCAGTACTTC.

V usage is TRBV12-3 or TRBV12-4 and J usage is TRBJ2-1; 10 nucleotides agree with TRBD1. The V gene end was trimmed by 6 bases and the J gene end by 8 bases; junction bases not matched to a gene: 7. The CDR3 is 14 amino acids. In nucleotides, the CDR3 is TGTGCCAGCAGCCGGACAGGGGGATACGATGAGCAGTTCTTC. Translation: CASSRTGGYDEQFF.

The rearrangement uses TRBV3-1 and TRBJ2-5, with D perhaps matching TRBD2 (6 bases). Near its end, the DNA agrees better with TRBJ2-7, so the J call may be wrong. The CDR3 is 14 residues long. Germline V gene sequence: CDR1 LGHDT, CDR2 YNNKEL (reference sequence). CDR3 loop: CASTLRRESYEQYF. The DNA of the CDR3 is TGTGCCAGCACCCTAAGGAGGGAGTCCTACGAGCAGTACTTC.

V is TRBV6-2 or TRBV6-3 and J is TRBJ2-4; 7 bases align to TRBD1. V was clipped by 3 bases and J by 15 bases; unmatched bases: 11. Germline V gene data show CDR1 as MNHEY and CDR2 as SVGEGT. The CDR3 sequence is 13 residues long. In DNA form, the CDR3 reads TGTGCCAGCAGTTATCCGACAGGGCCCGGTCCGTACTTC. Amino acids: CASSYPTGPGPYF.

The chain has TRBV7-6 and TRBJ2-1; D is perhaps TRBD2 (6 bases). The CDR3 is 15 amino acids. The V end was cut by 5 bases, the J end by 9 bases, with 20 bases between. The germline CDR1 and CDR2 sequences are SGHVS and FNYEAQ. The CDR3 DNA reads TGTGCCAGCAGCCAGGGCCTAGCGCCCAAGGTTGAGCAGTTCTTC. Its protein is CASSQGLAPKVEQFF.

This clonotype has a count of ten or more. This chain links TRBV20-1 with TRBJ1-4; 8 bases line up with TRBD1. Trimming removed 2 bases from V and 7 bases from J; junction bases left unmatched: 3. Germline lookup yields CDR1 DFQATT and CDR2 SNEGSKA (reference sequence). This CDR3 spans 13 amino acids. In DNA form, the CDR3 reads TGCAGTGCTAGACAGGGGGCAATTGAAAAACTGTTTTTT. Protein sequence: CSARQGAIEKLFF.

This clonotype was counted a few times. The gene calls are TRBV7-2 and TRBJ1-5, with D tentatively TRBD1 (6 bases). The CDR3 length is 16 residues. With 5 bases removed from V and 0 bases from J, the gap between germline ends came to 14 bases. Germline V lookup: CDR1 SGHTA, CDR2 FQGNSA. The CDR3 bases are TGTGCCAGCAGCCATTCGACAGGATATAGCAATCAGCCCCAGCATTTT. Amino acid sequence: CASSHSTGYSNQPQHF.

This clonotype showed up just once. One end of the junction varies from germline; a read error may be responsible. The V gene is TRBV5-1, the J gene TRBJ2-2, with 8 bases lining up with TRBD1. Germline values: CDR1 SGHRS, CDR2 YFSETQ. This CDR3 spans 15 amino acids. CDR3 protein: CASSLGQEDTGELFF. The CDR3 DNA is TGCGCCAGCAGTTTGGGACAGGAGGACACCGGGGAGCTGTTTTTT.

As to this clonotype: At one end, the junction sequence differs from germline, possibly due to a read error. The CDR3 sequence: CACSPDRVEQPQHF. The CDR3 bases are TGTGCCTGCAGCCCTGACAGGGTTGAACAGCCCCAGCATTTT. This rearrangement joins TRBV7-9 to TRBJ1-5, with 7 bases lining up with TRBD1. CDR1 is SEHNR and CDR2 is FQNEAQ in the germline V gene (reference sequence). The CDR3 runs to 14 residues.

This clonotype was detected only once. V and J are TRBV20-1 and TRBJ2-1, with 8 bases lining up with TRBD2. CDR1 and CDR2 (germline): DFQATT, SNEGSKA (reference sequence). J lost 7 bases, V lost 0 bases, and 20 bases had no gene match. The CDR3 is 19 amino acids. In nucleotides, the CDR3 is TGCAGTGCTAGAGATCTTAAGTCAGGGGCTAGCGGGTACGGAAATGAGCAGTTCTTC. Protein product: CSARDLKSGASGYGNEQFF.

The CDR3, as DNA: TGCGCCAGCAGCTTGGTGGTTTCAATCGGCCCAGATACGCAGTATTTT. Protein sequence: CASSLVVSIGPDTQYF. This rearrangement joins TRBV5-1 to TRBJ2-3; D unresolved. The CDR3 runs to 16 residues. V lost 0 bases to trimming and J lost 4 bases, with 15 bases between them. Germline CDR1 reads SGHRS; CDR2 reads YFSETQ.

V usage is TRBV20-1 and J usage is TRBJ1-1; the D gene is possibly TRBD1 (5 bases). V was clipped by 1 base and J by 8 bases, with 11 bases between them. Germline assignment: CDR1 DFQATT and CDR2 SNEGSKA (reference sequence). CDR3 size: 12 residues. Here the CDR3 reads CSARVGLLEAFF. The DNA for the CDR3 is TGCAGTGCTAGAGTGGGACTGCTCGAAGCTTTCTTT.

The chain has TRBV24-1 and TRBJ2-6, with D possibly matching TRBD1 (5 bases). V was pared by 3 bases and J by 0 bases, with 8 bases between. CDR3 length: 16 residues. Germline loops: CDR1 KGHDR, CDR2 SFDVKD. The DNA for the CDR3 is TGTGCCACCAGTGATCCTCAGGGCTCTGGGGCCAACGTCCTGACTTTC. Translated: CATSDPQGSGANVLTF.

This clonotype came up a few times. The V gene is TRBV4-2, the J gene TRBJ2-1; D is ambiguous. The V end was cut by 0 bases, the J end by 4 bases, with 10 bases between. Germline-derived CDR1 and CDR2 are LGHNA and YNFKEQ. The CDR3 consists of 15 residues. The DNA of the CDR3 is TGTGCCAGCAGCCAAGAAAGGCTGGGGTACAATGAGCAGTTCTTC. Amino acid sequence: CASSQERLGYNEQFF.

In the case of this clonotype: This sequence may be a read error, since a much larger clone differs from it by one base. The chain joins TRBV3-1 to TRBJ1-6, with D possibly TRBD1 on 5 matching bases. CDR1 and CDR2 (germline): LGHDT, YNNKEL (reference sequence). This CDR3 region has 15 residues. CDR3 sequence: CAGSQVTGDNSPLHF. CDR3 coding DNA: TGTGCCGGCAGCCAAGTTACAGGAGATAATTCACCCCTCCACTTT.